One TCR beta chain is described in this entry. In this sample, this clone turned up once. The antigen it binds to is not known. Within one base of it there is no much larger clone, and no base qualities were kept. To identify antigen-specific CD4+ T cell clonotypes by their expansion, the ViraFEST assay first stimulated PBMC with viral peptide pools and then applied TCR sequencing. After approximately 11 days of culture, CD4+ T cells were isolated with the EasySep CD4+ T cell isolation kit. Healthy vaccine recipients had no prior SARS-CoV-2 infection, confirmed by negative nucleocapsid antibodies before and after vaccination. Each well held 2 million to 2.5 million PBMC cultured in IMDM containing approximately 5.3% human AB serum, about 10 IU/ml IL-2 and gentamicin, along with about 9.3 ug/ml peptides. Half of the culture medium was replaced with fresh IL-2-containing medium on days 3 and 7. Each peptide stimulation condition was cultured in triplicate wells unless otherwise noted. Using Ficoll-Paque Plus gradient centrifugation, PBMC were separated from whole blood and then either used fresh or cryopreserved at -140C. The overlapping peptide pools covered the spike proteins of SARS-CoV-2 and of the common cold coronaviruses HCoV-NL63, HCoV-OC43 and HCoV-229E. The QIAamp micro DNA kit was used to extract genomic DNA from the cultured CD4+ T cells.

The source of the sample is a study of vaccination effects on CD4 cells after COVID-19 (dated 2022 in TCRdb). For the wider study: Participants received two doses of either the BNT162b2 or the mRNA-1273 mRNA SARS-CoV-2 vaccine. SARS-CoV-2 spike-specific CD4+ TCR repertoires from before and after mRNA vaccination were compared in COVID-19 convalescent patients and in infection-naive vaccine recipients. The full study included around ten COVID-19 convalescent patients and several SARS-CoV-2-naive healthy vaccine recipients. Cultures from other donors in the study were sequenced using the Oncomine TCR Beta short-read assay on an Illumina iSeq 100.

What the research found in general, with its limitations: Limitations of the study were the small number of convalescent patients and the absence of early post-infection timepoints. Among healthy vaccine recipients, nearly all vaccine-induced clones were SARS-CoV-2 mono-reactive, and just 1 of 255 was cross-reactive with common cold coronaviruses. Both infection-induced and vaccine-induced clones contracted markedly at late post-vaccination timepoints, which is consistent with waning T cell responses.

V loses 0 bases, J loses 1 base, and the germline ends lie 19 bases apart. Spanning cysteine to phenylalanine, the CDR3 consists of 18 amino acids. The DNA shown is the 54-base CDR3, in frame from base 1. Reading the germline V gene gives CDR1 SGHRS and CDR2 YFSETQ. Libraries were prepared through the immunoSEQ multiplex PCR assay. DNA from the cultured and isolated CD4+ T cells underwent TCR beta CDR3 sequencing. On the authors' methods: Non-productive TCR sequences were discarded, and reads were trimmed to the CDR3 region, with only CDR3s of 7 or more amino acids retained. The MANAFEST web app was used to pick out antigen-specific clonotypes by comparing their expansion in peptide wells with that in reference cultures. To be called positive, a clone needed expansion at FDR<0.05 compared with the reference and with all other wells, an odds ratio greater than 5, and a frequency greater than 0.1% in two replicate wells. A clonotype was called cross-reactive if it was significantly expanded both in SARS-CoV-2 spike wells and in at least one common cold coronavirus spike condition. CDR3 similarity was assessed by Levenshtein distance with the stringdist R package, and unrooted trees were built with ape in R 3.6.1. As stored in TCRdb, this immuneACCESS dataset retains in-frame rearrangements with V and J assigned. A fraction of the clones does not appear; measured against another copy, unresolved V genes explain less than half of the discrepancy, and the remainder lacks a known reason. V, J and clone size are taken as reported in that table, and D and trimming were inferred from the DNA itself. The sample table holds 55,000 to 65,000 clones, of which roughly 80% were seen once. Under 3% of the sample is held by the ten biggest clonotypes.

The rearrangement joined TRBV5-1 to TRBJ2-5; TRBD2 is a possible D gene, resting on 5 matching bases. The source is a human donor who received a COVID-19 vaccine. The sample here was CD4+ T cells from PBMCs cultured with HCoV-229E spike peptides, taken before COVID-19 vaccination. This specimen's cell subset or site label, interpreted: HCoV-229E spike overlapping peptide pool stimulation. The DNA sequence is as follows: TGCGCCAGCAGCTTGGAACGTTGGACTCCTTCCCCCCAAGAGACCCAGTACTTC. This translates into CASSLERWTPSPQETQYF.